This T cell receptor beta chain appears in the sequencing data of a study of immune characterization of retroperitoneal liposarcoma. TCRdb reprocessed the PCR reads with MiXCR, giving one entry per CDR3 protein. The data contain some 9,300 distinct CDR3 sequences, more than 35% of them singletons. The specimen sequenced was tumor tissue. The TCR originated in a female donor with retroperitoneal liposarcoma.

CDR3 nucleotide sequence: TGTGCCAGCAGACTCACTCAGGGGTTGTATGGCTACACCTTC. It specifies CASRLTQGLYGYTF. The chain joins TRBV27 to TRBJ1-2; D may be TRBD1 (6 bases). The V and J ends lost 6 bases and 5 bases respectively, with 16 bases between them. There are 14 residues in the CDR3. CDR1 MNHEY and CDR2 SMNVEV come from the germline V gene (reference sequence).